The present TCR beta chain was sequenced within a study of blood T cell repertoires in COVID-19. Assay: immunoSEQ multiplex PCR; the TCRdb copy retains only in-frame clones and omits some. The data contain about 58,000 clones, roughly 90% of them seen just once; the ten biggest clones take up roughly 23%. Trimming cost V 5 bases and J 5 bases; bases outside gene matches: 6. The CDR3 has 15 residues. CDR1 is SGHAT and CDR2 is FQNNGV in the germline V gene. Sequencing was carried out using peripheral blood. The rearrangement uses TRBV11-2 and TRBJ2-3; 11 bases align to TRBD2. The TCR originated in a woman aged 50 to 65 with active or convalescent COVID-19. CDR3 DNA sequence: TGTGCCAGCAGCCCCCGGCTAGCGGGAGGAGATACGCAGTATTTT. Residues: CASSPRLAGGDTQYF. Complete variable domain (other parts from reference TRBV11-2 and TRBJ2-3): EAGVAQSPRYKIIEKRQSVAFWCNPISGHATLYWYQQILGQGPKLLIQFQNNGVVDDSQLPKDRFSAERLKGVDSTLKIQPAKLEDSAVYLCASSPRLAGGDTQYFGPGTRLTVL.